The source of this T cell receptor beta chain is a study of blood T cell repertoires in COVID-19. Germline assignment: CDR1 SGDLS and CDR2 YYNGEE. This CDR3 region has 15 residues. The trim removed 0 bases at V and 0 bases at J, leaving 2 bases unmatched. The method was immunoSEQ multiplex PCR; TCRdb's version includes in-frame clones alone and lacks a portion of them. The repertoire holds fewer than 75,000 clones, with about 88% as singletons. The source of this sequence is a man between 70 and 80 years old with acute or convalescent COVID-19. The sample taken for sequencing was peripheral blood. The chain couples TRBV9 to TRBJ2-7, with 8 nucleotides matching TRBD2. The CDR3 reads CASSVGAGGSYEQYF. CDR3 DNA sequence: TGTGCCAGCAGCGTAGGTGCGGGGGGCTCCTACGAGCAGTACTTC.